These 15 T cell receptor beta chains were all obtained from the same sample, sequenced in a study of T cells in Graves' hyperthyroidism and ophthalmopathy. The source material, RNA transcripts, was used to amplify TCR beta CDR3 regions. RT-PCR in the first round (using the HTBI primer set) targeted the TCR CDR3. TCRdb re-called the multiplex PCR reads through MiXCR, storing one row per CDR3 protein. This sample has 450,000 to 700,000 distinct CDR3 sequences, with 46% found just once. The sample was peripheral blood or thyroid tissue (not recorded which). The receptor set was obtained from a woman aged 18-29 years with Graves' hyperthyroidism.

This clonotype has more than one count but fewer than ten. This chain joins TRBV27 and TRBJ2-2; D unclear. Trimming took off 0 bases at V and 0 bases at J, with 5 bases between the two ends. CDR1 and CDR2 from the germline V gene are MNHEY and SMNVEV (reference sequence). This CDR3 comprises 15 residues. The CDR3 DNA is TGTGCCAGCAGTTTATCCCAGTCGAACACCGGGGAGCTGTTTTTT. It codes for CASSLSQSNTGELFF.

The V call is TRBV19, the J call TRBJ2-5, with TRBD2 matching 9 bases. The length of the CDR3 is 14 residues. From germline, CDR1 is LNHDA and CDR2 SQIVND (reference sequence). With 9 bases clipped from V and 5 bases from J, the junction kept 10 bases outside the gene matches. The CDR3 protein is CASSPISGSETQYF. In nucleotides, the CDR3 is TGTGCCAGCAGTCCGATTAGCGGGAGCGAGACCCAGTACTTC.

J is TRBJ1-5 and V is TRBV24-1; 7 bases align to TRBD1. The CDR3 totals 15 residues. CDR1 and CDR2 from the germline V gene are KGHDR and SFDVKD. The J segment lost 2 bases and the V segment lost 7 bases, leaving 7 bases of the junction unmatched. The CDR3 spells CATSTGEVGNQPQHF. CDR3 DNA sequence: TGTGCCACCAGCACAGGGGAGGTTGGCAATCAGCCCCAGCATTTT.

This clonotype was counted a few times. CDR3 DNA: TGTGCCTGGAGTTCTGGAGGGACCTATGGCTACACCTTC. It encodes CAWSSGGTYGYTF. This rearrangement joins TRBV2 to TRBJ1-2; D possibly corresponds to TRBD1 (5 bases). The CDR3 contains 13 residues. Trimming removed 11 bases at V and 4 bases at J, with 17 bases between. CDR1 SNHLY and CDR2 FYNNEI come from the germline V gene. Filled out from reference TRBV2 and TRBJ1-2, the complete variable domain reads EPEVTQTPSHQVTQMGQEVILRCVPISNHLYFYWYRQILGQKVEFLVSFYNNEISEKSEIFDDQFSVERPDGSNFTLKIRSTKLEDSAMYFCAWSSGGTYGYTFGSGTRLTVV.

This clonotype was seen at least ten times. This chain connects TRBV19 to TRBJ2-7, with 8 positions matching TRBD2. The V segment lost 3 bases and the J segment 4 bases; nucleotides outside the gene matches: 5. This CDR3 has 14 amino acids. CDR1 is LNHDA, CDR2 SQIVND, per germline (reference sequence). The CDR3 region has the DNA TGTGCCAGTAGTATGACGGGAGGGTCGTACGAGCAGTACTTC. It translates to CASSMTGGSYEQYF.

The V call is TRBV15, the J call TRBJ2-5; 10 bases line up with TRBD2. Germline trimming cut 3 bases from V and 1 base from J; bases unmatched to any gene: 5. CDR3 size: 16 residues. Looked up from germline, CDR1 is LNHNV and CDR2 is YYDKDF (reference sequence). CDR3 sequence: CATSSPTSGSQETQYF. The DNA of the CDR3 is TGTGCCACCAGCAGCCCGACTAGCGGGTCCCAAGAGACCCAGTACTTC.

There are many counts of this clonotype. This chain connects TRBV29-1 to TRBJ2-2; D is unclear. Germline-derived CDR1 and CDR2 are SQVTM and ANQGSEA. There are 12 residues in the CDR3. The CDR3 reads CSSRLNTGELFF. CDR3 coding DNA: TGCAGTAGTCGGTTGAACACCGGGGAGCTGTTTTTT.

J is TRBJ2-5 and V is TRBV20-1, with D tentatively TRBD1 or TRBD2 (5 bases each). Germline-derived CDR1 and CDR2 are DFQATT and SNEGSKA (reference sequence). There are 13 residues in the CDR3. V lost 1 base to trimming and J lost 3 bases, with 9 bases between them. The CDR3 reads CSARGLGEETQYF. The CDR3 DNA reads as TGCAGTGCTAGAGGTTTGGGGGAAGAGACCCAGTACTTC.

This clonotype occurred a few times. This chain joins TRBV24-1 and TRBJ2-2; the D gene is possibly TRBD2 (6 bases). The CDR3 runs 18 residues. V lost 1 base and J lost 0, with 14 bases in between. Looked up from germline, CDR1 is KGHDR and CDR2 is SFDVKD. The CDR3 DNA follows: TGTGCCACCAGTGATTTTGGGCGACGGGGGACGAACACCGGGGAGCTGTTTTTT. Translation gives CATSDFGRRGTNTGELFF.

The table lists this clonotype with a few counts. This rearrangement joins TRBV20-1 to TRBJ2-5, with a weak D call TRBD2 (6 bases). Germline V CDR1 and CDR2: DFQATT, SNEGSKA (reference sequence). CDR3 length: 13 residues. Trimming stripped 1 base from V and 4 bases from J, with 10 bases between. CDR3 residues: CSARGQGGETQYF. The CDR3 coding sequence is TGCAGTGCTAGAGGCCAGGGAGGAGAGACCCAGTACTTC.

This CDR3 is CAISERWGNYEQYF. Here the CDR3 DNA reads TGTGCCATCAGTGAGAGATGGGGAAACTACGAGCAGTACTTC. The chain combines TRBV10-3 with TRBJ2-7; D not resolved. Trimming removed 2 bases at V and 3 bases at J, with 11 bases between. CDR3 length: 14 amino acids. Per germline, CDR1 ENHRY and CDR2 SYGVKD.

The chain couples TRBV6-5 to TRBJ2-7, with 7 nucleotides matching TRBD1. V dropped 4 bases and J dropped 0; count of bases not matched to a gene: 9. Germline-derived CDR1 and CDR2 are MNHEY and SVGAGI. The CDR3 extends over 16 amino acids. As DNA, the CDR3 is TGTGCCAGCAGTTCGCGACAGGGCGGCAGCTCCTACGAGCAGTACTTC. Encoded protein: CASSSRQGGSSYEQYF.

This clonotype was detected many times. This chain uses TRBV7-2 with TRBJ1-4; no firm D call. With 4 bases removed from V and 2 bases from J, the gap between germline ends came to 5 bases. Germline assignment: CDR1 SGHTA and CDR2 FQGNSA. This CDR3 contains 13 residues. CDR3 DNA sequence: TGTGCCAGCAGCTCACGTACTAATGAAAAACTGTTTTTT. It codes for CASSSRTNEKLFF.

About this clonotype itself: Since a much larger clone is just one base distant, this may be a read error. V gene TRBV9 combines with J gene TRBJ1-4; D ambiguous. V lost 4 bases and J lost 4, with 14 bases in between. Per germline, CDR1 SGDLS and CDR2 YYNGEE. The CDR3 sequence is 15 residues long. CDR3 amino acids: CASSQGKSINEKLFF. DNA for the CDR3: TGTGCCAGCAGCCAAGGGAAAAGCATTAATGAAAAACTGTTTTTT.

This clonotype turned up a few times. The chain has TRBV7-9 and TRBJ2-5; TRBD2 agrees at 7 bases. V was clipped by 5 bases and J by 11 bases; unmatched bases: 20. CDR1 is SEHNR, CDR2 FQNEAQ, per germline (reference sequence). The CDR3 is 16 amino acids. CDR3 region: CASSLSGGSWDGEQYF. CDR3 nucleotide sequence: TGTGCCAGCAGCCTCTCTGGCGGGAGTTGGGACGGTGAGCAGTACTTC.